What follows is one T cell receptor beta chain and its context. This clone has more than one count but fewer than ten. The target of this receptor is not known. No base qualities exist here, and no much larger clone lies one base off it. Receptor amplification or capture employed the immunoSEQ multiplex PCR assay. A mixture of 60 forward primers for TCR Vbeta segments and 13 reverse primers for TCR Jbeta segments was used in the multiplex PCR. A multiplex PCR assay on genomic DNA amplified the CDR3 region of rearranged TCR beta genes. The amplified TCR beta libraries were sequenced on the Illumina HiSeq System as 87-base-pair reads. Turning to the authors' computational methods: Across the 700 or so repertoires, a later analysis counted roughly 77 million unique TCR beta chains, 8.5 million to 12 million of which were shared by at least two donors. Raw reads were error-corrected and collapsed into unique sequences with a nearest-neighbor algorithm that merged closely related sequences to remove PCR and sequencing errors. V, D and J gene segments were assigned by aligning CDR3 sequences to IMGT reference sequences. For a sequence to be retained, a match of at least six nucleotides was required to both a V gene segment and a J gene segment. Rearrangements were called productive when the CDR3 lacked stop codons and stayed in frame with V and J; all others were non-productive. Following IMGT convention, CDR3 was defined as the stretch from the second conserved V-encoded cysteine to the conserved J-encoded phenylalanine. The earlier analysis of 500 to 650 of the donors excluded any sequence lacking an unambiguous match to a single V gene segment. In an earlier analysis of approximately 590 of the donors, V segments were called functional above 56.7% productive rearrangements and were called segregating when the between-donor standard deviation exceeded 5%. A statistical classification framework was built for diagnosing cytomegalovirus status from the catalog of TCR beta chain sequences. V and J gene assignment, in a later analysis, came from comparing TCR nucleotide sequences with IMGT/GENE-DB human TR gene sequences. Using the TCRdist pipeline, a later analysis assigned CDR3 sequences along with most-parsimonious VDJ recombination scenarios. In a later analysis, each TCR beta chain was defined by its CDR3 amino acid sequence together with its V-gene family, and reads without a unique V-gene family were excluded. In a later analysis, fewer than 650 highly shared, low-generation-probability nucleotide sequences were removed to address suspected cross-contamination and a sequencing artifact. A later analysis calculated a clonal expansion index for each public chain from normalized within-repertoire ranks of inferred template counts. A later analysis computed generation probabilities with a VDJ recombination model fitted to out-of-frame rearrangements, and checked the results against IGoR. Hypergeometric tests were used in a later analysis to score TCR-TCR, TCR-HLA and TCR-CMV co-occurrence, with a repertoire-size bias correction applied to the TCR pairs. A later analysis estimated false discovery rates by permuting HLA or CMV assignments 20 times. A later analysis grouped co-occurring TCRs with DBSCAN, adding TCRdist sequence similarity when clustering within HLA-allele-positive subsets. Repertoires with fewer than 30,000 or more than 120,000 public chains, plus five repertoires with anomalous nucleotide sharing, were excluded from co-occurrence clustering. TCRdb stores this immuneACCESS table with in-frame sequences only. Part of the clones is absent; in the studies checked, under half of the shortfall reflects unresolved V genes, and no reason is known for the rest. The V and J calls and clone size are taken from that table; D and trimming were inferred from the DNA. This sample lists some 190,000 clones; approximately 73% were detected once. Clones ranked in the top ten supply roughly 2.5% of the sample.

The CDR3 sequence holds 15 residues, the cysteine and phenylalanine included. Left in the record is the CDR3 DNA by itself, 45 bases read in frame from the first base. Via the germline V gene, CDR1 is SNHLY and CDR2 FYNNEI. V is reduced by 5 bases and J by 2 bases, leaving a spacing of 13 bases between them. The cohort was made up of around 720 healthy bone marrow donors. At the time of sampling, all cohort members were nominally healthy, though unrecorded immune exposures were likely present. The donor was CMV seropositive and was included in the group of about 290 seropositive cohort members. Every donor gave a peripheral blood sample, and the peripheral blood mononuclear cells from that sample were used for TCR beta sequencing. The Qiagen DNeasy Blood Extraction Kit was used to extract genomic DNA from the blood cell samples. This sample is part of a study of cytomegalovirus exposure and HLA in healthy donors (dated by TCRdb to 2017 to 2019). Background for the entire study: An earlier analysis of approximately 640 of the donors reported approximately 270 Gb of sequence data and about 100 million unique TCR beta sequences from about 200 million T cells. An early release covering about 600 HLA-typed donors comprised about 300 gigabases of sequencing data and some 79 million unique TCR sequences. Of the roughly 390 genotyped donors, less than 85% were placed in the genetic ancestry cluster associated with self-reported Caucasian donors. The study aimed to test whether cataloging public T cell receptors could reveal signatures of past pathogen exposure. The T cell repertoires of 666 subjects were profiled by immunosequencing and related to cytomegalovirus serostatus. A separate validation cohort of over a hundred different subjects was used in addition to the 666-subject first cohort. High-throughput TCR immunosequencing, statistical association of individual TCRs with disease status, and machine learning were combined to predict cytomegalovirus infection status. A later analysis re-examined previously published TCR beta repertoires from just over 650 donors and added high-resolution HLA genotyping to investigate patterns of TCR occurrence. Rather than drawing on any new phenotypic data, the later analysis identified candidate immune exposures from TCR beta sequences and the way those sequences occurred across donors. An earlier analysis of about 620 of the donors applied high-throughput TCR beta sequencing to assess whether each TCR beta V gene segment acted as functional or pseudogenic. Donor age, sex, ethnicity and CMV serostatus were compiled together with the repertoire data. Genome-wide SNP genotypes for about three fifths of the 666 donors were used in a later genetic analysis, which treated that subset as a discovery cohort. All discovery cohort repertoires had been generated on a single sequencing platform. HLA typing included class I and class II loci at four-digit resolution. The number of donors typed differed by locus, with 629-630 for A, B, C, DRB1 and DQB1, around 500 for DQA1, approximately 570 for DPA1, and some 440 for DPB1. About 5 DR-DQ haplotypes were handled as single units for association and clustering, since linkage in the cohort was strong. Across some 400 genotyped donors of the cohort, an average of 235,054 unique TCR beta nucleotide sequences per donor were sequenced, and approximately 19% of those sequences were non-productive.

General study outcomes and caveats: Only TCR beta chains were sequenced in this cohort, and the absence of alpha or paired-chain data limited detectable features. Some IMGT-functional V segments, including TRBV6-2 and TRBV6-3, could not be told apart with the 87-base-pair reads, so those segments were excluded. In an earlier analysis of around 600 of the donors, most TCR beta V segments were observed in productive rearrangements about 90% or about 30% of the time, broadly matching IMGT annotations. Linkage disequilibrium might explain the correlated functional status among segregating V segments, but an unknown experimental factor could not be excluded. The study gave a list of some 150 TCR beta chains associated with cytomegalovirus. A further reported finding was that TCR beta sequences accurately predicted the HLA-A and HLA-B alleles for most subjects in the first cohort. The only immune exposure information available for the cohort was CMV serostatus. Roughly uniform sequencing depth across donors was assumed in presence/absence analyses, although this assumption may not hold. In both the original and validation cohorts, the classifier was reported to diagnose cytomegalovirus status with high specificity and sensitivity. Assigning TCR associations to individual alleles was difficult when HLA alleles, especially DR and DQ, strongly co-occurred. In a later analysis, 16,951 TCR beta sequences were associated with specific HLA alleles at a false discovery rate of 0.05. V-gene and J-gene trimming of TCR beta chains was associated with a missense DCLRE1C variant in a later genetic analysis, and the association was replicated in an independent cohort. A later analysis found that TCR association rates varied across HLA loci, with DRB1 alleles showing the most associated TCRs and HLA-C alleles the fewest. According to a later analysis, most CMV-associated TCR beta chains appeared to be HLA-restricted, and the HLA associations seemed to be driven largely by CMV exposure. In a later analysis, several top co-occurrence clusters were reported to appear linked to parvovirus B19, influenza, CMV and Epstein-Barr virus. Because HLA typing was missing for some donors at each locus, association tests included only the typed subset. Most TCR sequences were seen in very few donors, while some public TCRs were found in many individuals. The authors suggested that the approach could potentially be extended to other disease states and immunological phenotypes. In vitro tests confirmed that a few of the cytomegalovirus-associated TCR beta chains recognize cytomegalovirus antigens. Compared with the roughly 670-donor mean, donors in an Asian-associated ancestry cluster had fewer N-insertions in productive TCRs, according to a later genetic analysis. In a later analysis, HLA-associated TCR beta chains showed more clonal expansion and lower generation probabilities than non-associated chains that were equally common. Approximately 16 rarely observed V segments, including chromosome 9 orphons, were excluded from the earlier analysis of several hundred of the donors because counts were too low. A group of highly shared sequence variants was considered likely to be a technical artifact of the sequencing pipeline.

The rearranged chain carries TRBV2 and TRBJ2-1; TRBD2 is a weak D gene call, 5 bases matching. The sequence derives from a woman between 25 and 40 years old in good health and CMV-seropositive. The sequenced sample was PBMCs. The CDR3 loop reads CASSWELTTYNEQFF. The nucleotide sequence is given as TGTGCCAGCAGTTGGGAGTTGACTACCTACAATGAGCAGTTCTTC.